This is a list of T cell receptor beta chains from one sample in a study of blood T cell repertoires in COVID-19. Measured with immunoSEQ multiplex PCR; TCRdb has only the in-frame clones, and not every one. This table has approximately 90,000 clones, 70% to 85% appearing once. Sequences were obtained from peripheral blood. These receptors came from a man aged 60 to 75 with acute or convalescent COVID-19. Each CDR3 is given with its conserved first and last residue. A D gene is named only where the DNA matches it firmly. Rows give clone size only sometimes, using once, few, many, or a class for an expanded clone.

TRBJ1-5 | TRBV2 | - | once | CASSEALGGRQPQHF | TGTGCCAGCAGTGAAGCCCTGGGAGGTCGGCAGCCCCAGCATTTT
TRBJ1-5 | TRBV7-2 | - | - | CASSLGINQPQHF | TGTGCCAGCAGCTTAGGTATCAATCAGCCCCAGCATTTT
TRBJ2-1 | TRBV25-1 | TRBD2 | - | CASSGTSGVNEQFF | TGTGCCAGCAGTGGGACTAGCGGGGTGAATGAGCAGTTCTTC
TRBJ2-6 | TRBV3-1/TRBV3-2 | - | - | CASSQDPGHSSGANVLTF | TGTGCCAGCAGCCAAGATCCTGGACATAGTTCTGGGGCCAACGTCCTGACTTTC
TRBJ1-3 | TRBV4-1 | - | - | CASSQESGWGNTIYF | TGCGCCAGCAGCCAAGAATCGGGGTGGGGAAACACCATATATTTT
TRBJ2-7 | TRBV18 | TRBD2 | - | CASSPASGLSYEQYF | TGTGCCAGCTCACCAGCTAGCGGGCTGTCCTACGAGCAGTACTTC
TRBJ1-1 | TRBV27 | TRBD1 | once | CASSWRSGGSLNTEAFF | TGTGCCAGCAGTTGGCGATCAGGGGGCTCATTGAACACTGAAGCTTTCTTT
TRBJ1-2 | TRBV28 | - | - | CASSLVAGNSGYTF | TGTGCCAGCAGTTTAGTCGCAGGTAACTCTGGCTACACCTTC
TRBJ2-1 | TRBV6-5 | TRBD1 | - | CASSFGTASPNEQFF | TGTGCCAGCAGTTTCGGGACAGCAAGTCCCAATGAGCAGTTCTTC
TRBJ1-1 | TRBV3-1/TRBV3-2 | - | - | CASRPPQGIEAFF | TGTGCCAGCAGGCCCCCCCAGGGGATTGAAGCTTTCTTT
TRBJ2-3 | TRBV30 | TRBD2 | - | CAWSPKGTSGRGTQYF | TGTGCCTGGAGTCCCAAAGGGACTAGCGGTAGAGGTACGCAGTATTTT
TRBJ2-1 | TRBV9 | TRBD2 | - | CASSVSSGAYNEQFF | TGTGCCAGCAGCGTATCTAGCGGGGCTTACAATGAGCAGTTCTTC
TRBJ1-5 | TRBV7-8 | - | - | CASSLVRVSNQPQHF | TGTGCCAGCAGCTTAGTCAGGGTTAGCAATCAGCCCCAGCATTTT
TRBJ1-1 | TRBV7-9 | - | few | CASSLPAKNTEAFF | TGTGCCAGCAGCTTACCCGCTAAGAACACTGAAGCTTTCTTT
TRBJ2-2 | TRBV27 | TRBD1 | - | CASSSRTGGFWELFF | TGTGCCAGCAGTTCCCGGACAGGGGGATTTTGGGAGCTGTTTTTT
TRBJ2-3 | TRBV5-1 | - | - | CASSFGQVGRDTQYF | TGCGCCAGCAGCTTCGGACAGGTTGGGAGGGATACGCAGTATTTT
TRBJ1-3 | TRBV5-1 | - | few | CASSPTGSGNTIYF | TGCGCCAGCAGTCCTACAGGTTCTGGAAACACCATATATTTT
TRBJ2-5 | TRBV11-2 | - | - | CASSFPQAPETQYF | TGTGCCAGCAGCTTCCCCCAAGCGCCAGAGACCCAGTACTTC
TRBJ1-2 | TRBV16 | TRBD1 | - | CASTSEIGTANGYTF | TGTGCCAGCACCTCTGAAATCGGGACAGCAAATGGCTACACCTTC
TRBJ2-7 | TRBV7-2 | - | - | CASTMFGGPPYEQYF | TGTGCCAGCACTATGTTCGGAGGTCCCCCCTACGAGCAGTACTTC
TRBJ2-6 | TRBV28 | - | - | CASSLGGYGANVLTF | TGTGCCAGCAGTTTAGGAGGGTACGGGGCCAACGTCCTGACTTTC